These 30 T cell receptor beta chains share one sample of origin, sequenced in a study of naive and memory T cell subsets. Four PCR rounds used nested alpha and beta constant region primers plus the SP2 primer. Each CDR3 protein gets one entry after TCRdb re-called the 5' RACE reads with MiXCR. This repertoire shows 50,000 to 65,000 distinct CDR3 sequences, under 10% found once; its top ten account for almost 10%. TCR cDNA received a 3' ligated oligonucleotide that carried a UMI. These receptors originate from a female donor in good health.

V usage is TRBV11-2 and J usage is TRBJ2-3; D could derive from TRBD1 or TRBD2 (5 bases each). In germline, CDR1 is SGHAT, CDR2 FQNNGV. V dropped 4 bases and J dropped 4 bases, with 12 bases sitting between them. CDR3 length: 14 residues. DNA of the CDR3: TGTGCCAGCAGCTCTACCGTGGGGGCAGATACGCAGTATTTT. It yields the protein CASSSTVGADTQYF.

Only a few counts were recorded for this clonotype. The CDR3 region has the DNA TGTGCCAGCTCCCCCGGGACAGGGTCCTACAATGAGCAGTTCTTC. This sequence encodes CASSPGTGSYNEQFF. This sequence joins TRBV18 and TRBJ2-1, with TRBD1 matching over 9 bases. The CDR3 totals 15 residues. The J segment lost 1 base and the V segment lost 6 bases, leaving 4 bases of the junction unmatched. Germline V gives CDR1 KGHSH, CDR2 LQKENI.

The chain couples TRBV9 to TRBJ2-3; 8 bases map to TRBD2. Germline values: CDR1 SGDLS, CDR2 YYNGEE. J gave up 5 bases and V 0 bases, and 11 bases lay outside the gene matches. CDR3 size: 17 residues. DNA of the CDR3: TGTGCCAGCAGCGTAGATCGTAGCGGGGTCGGTAGAGATACGCAGTATTTT. The encoded protein is CASSVDRSGVGRDTQYF.

In this sample, this clonotype turned up a few times. The chain is built from TRBV28 and TRBJ2-7; D tentatively reads TRBD1 or TRBD2 (5 bases each). Trimming took off 5 bases at V and 6 bases at J, with 14 bases between the two ends. The CDR3 extends over 13 amino acids. Looked up from germline, CDR1 is MDHEN and CDR2 is SYDVKM. CDR3 coding DNA: TGTGCCAGCAGTAGAATGACAGAGGGCGAGCAGTACTTC. Translating it yields CASSRMTEGEQYF.

CDR3 coding DNA: TGCAGTGCTTCCGGGACAGACCGTGGAAACACCATATATTTT. The encoded protein is CSASGTDRGNTIYF. The chain couples TRBV20-1 to TRBJ1-3; 7 nucleotides match TRBD1. Germline V gene data show CDR1 as DFQATT and CDR2 as SNEGSKA (reference sequence). The trim removed 5 bases at V and 3 bases at J, leaving 7 bases unmatched. The CDR3 has 14 residues.

Only a few counts were recorded for this clonotype. V is TRBV7-9 and J is TRBJ2-5; TRBD1 or TRBD2 may be the D gene (5 bases each). The germline V gene has CDR1 SEHNR and CDR2 FQNEAQ (reference sequence). V was clipped by 5 bases and J by 1 base, with 14 bases between them. The CDR3 sequence is 15 residues long. CDR3 sequence reads: CASSPQGEVQETQYF. The CDR3 bases are TGTGCCAGCAGCCCGCAGGGAGAAGTCCAAGAGACCCAGTACTTC.

The table lists this clonotype with a few counts. The chain joins TRBV27 to TRBJ2-5, with TRBD1 identical over 10 bases. Germline values: CDR1 MNHEY, CDR2 SMNVEV (reference sequence). This CDR3 spans 14 amino acids. The V segment lost 6 bases and the J segment 4 bases; nucleotides outside the gene matches: 5. CDR3 protein: CASSWDRGVETQYF. The CDR3 DNA sequence: TGTGCCAGCAGCTGGGACAGGGGCGTAGAGACCCAGTACTTC.

This clonotype was counted a few times. The genes are TRBV30 and TRBJ1-2, with unresolved D. Per germline, CDR1 GTSNPN and CDR2 SVGIG (reference sequence). Trimming cost V 0 bases and J 8 bases, with 10 bases left between them. This CDR3 contains 12 residues. The CDR3 spells CAWSVDAYGYTF. CDR3 in DNA: TGTGCCTGGAGTGTAGATGCATACGGCTACACCTTC.

This clonotype has a count of ten or more. The CDR3 nucleotides are TGCGCCAGCAGCCAAGAAACCAGGGATTCACCCCTCCACTTT. Protein: CASSQETRDSPLHF. This chain uses TRBV4-3 with TRBJ1-6; maybe TRBD1 (5 bases). Germline values: CDR1 LGHNA, CDR2 YSLEER. CDR3 length equals 14 residues. The V end was cut by 0 bases, the J end by 8 bases, with 8 bases between.

This clonotype showed up many times. This rearrangement joins TRBV6-5 to TRBJ1-1; 7 bases are shared with TRBD1. Germline V gene data show CDR1 as MNHEY and CDR2 as SVGAGI. With V trimmed by 6 bases and J by 4 bases, 8 bases remained unmatched. The CDR3 runs to 14 residues. The CDR3 here is CASRRDSSLTEAFF. CDR3 sequence (DNA): TGTGCCAGCAGACGGGACAGCAGCCTCACTGAAGCTTTCTTT.

This clonotype was observed a handful of times. The rearrangement joins TRBV4-2 to TRBJ1-1, with 8 bases matching TRBD1. The length of the CDR3 is 15 residues. Germline V CDR1 and CDR2: LGHNA, YNFKEQ. V lost 4 bases and J lost 11; bases outside the gene matches: 15. CDR3 nucleotide sequence: TGTGCCAGCAGCCGAGCTCAGGGGGCGAGTTCGTGGGCTTTCTTT. Its translation: CASSRAQGASSWAFF.

CDR3 protein: CASSVDAQSTDTQYF. The CDR3 DNA is TGTGCCAGCAGCGTAGATGCACAGAGCACAGATACGCAGTATTTT. This chain links TRBV9 with TRBJ2-3; no reliable D call. This CDR3 is 15 amino acids long. Germline assignment: CDR1 SGDLS and CDR2 YYNGEE. V was shortened by 0 bases and J by 0 bases, with 8 bases between the two germline ends.

This clonotype was counted between two and nine times. The chain uses TRBV19 and TRBJ1-4; D is uncertain. Germline CDR1 and CDR2: LNHDA and SQIVND (reference sequence). Trimming cost V 2 bases and J 8 bases, with 9 bases left between them. The CDR3 consists of 13 residues. This chain's CDR3 is CASSINSYEKLFF. In DNA form, the CDR3 reads TGTGCCAGTAGTATAAACTCATACGAAAAACTGTTTTTT.

V usage is TRBV6-2 or TRBV6-3 and J usage is TRBJ2-5; the D is unclear. CDR1 and CDR2 (germline): MNHEY, SVGEGT. V was clipped by 4 bases and J by 7 bases, with 7 bases between them. The CDR3 sequence is 11 residues long. In DNA, the CDR3 is TGTGCCAGCAGTTTTTTGTGGACCCAGTACTTC. It translates to CASSFLWTQYF.

This sequence joins TRBV6-2 or TRBV6-3 and TRBJ1-4; possibly TRBD1 for D (5 bases). CDR1 and CDR2 (germline): MNHEY, SVGEGT. V lost 5 bases, J lost 7 bases, and 20 bases lay in between. The CDR3 contains 16 residues. As DNA, the CDR3 is TGTGCCAGCAGTCACCCCCCCGGGACCAGTCGTGAAAAACTGTTTTTT. It yields the protein CASSHPPGTSREKLFF.

The chain carries TRBV6-1 and TRBJ2-2, with unresolved D. V lost 0 bases to trimming and J lost 7 bases, with 9 bases between them. This CDR3 contains 14 residues. The germline V gene has CDR1 MNHNS and CDR2 SASEGT. CDR3 coding DNA: TGTGCCAGCAGTGAAGCGCAACGACGCGGGGAGCTGTTTTTT. Encoded protein: CASSEAQRRGELFF.

The V and J genes are TRBV19 and TRBJ1-5, with 8 positions matching TRBD1. Looked up from germline, CDR1 is LNHDA and CDR2 is SQIVND (reference sequence). CDR3 length equals 17 residues. Losses at the gene ends were 3 bases for V and 2 bases for J; bases not matched to a gene: 9. The CDR3 DNA is TGTGCCAGTAGTATTGGGAGACAGGGGCTCGGCAATCAGCCCCAGCATTTT. Translated: CASSIGRQGLGNQPQHF.

This clonotype was seen repeatedly, ten times or more. The J gene is TRBJ2-7, the V gene TRBV20-1; possible D gene TRBD2, 5 bases. This CDR3 has 14 residues. The germline V gene encodes CDR1 DFQATT and CDR2 SNEGSKA (reference sequence). Trimming cost V 0 bases and J 0 bases, with 9 bases left between them. The CDR3 sequence: CSARDPGSSYEQYF. In DNA, the CDR3 is TGCAGTGCTAGAGATCCGGGGAGCTCCTACGAGCAGTACTTC.

This clonotype was picked up many times. This sequence joins TRBV9 and TRBJ1-3; D might be TRBD1 (5 bases). V shed 4 bases and J shed 0 bases, with 14 bases lying between them. Germline CDR1 reads SGDLS; CDR2 reads YYNGEE. The CDR3 is made up of 16 amino acids. CDR3 in DNA: TGTGCCAGCAGCACTGGACCAGGGAGCTCTGGAAACACCATATATTTT. Translating gives CASSTGPGSSGNTIYF.

This clonotype was seen ten or more times. This chain joins TRBV29-1 and TRBJ1-1; D is unclear. Trimming removed 7 bases from V and 7 bases from J, with 16 bases in between. CDR1 and CDR2 from the germline V gene are SQVTM and ANQGSEA. The CDR3 is made up of 12 amino acids. The CDR3 DNA reads as TGCAGCGCCCAGAAGCCTTCAGGTGAAGCTTTCTTT. It encodes CSAQKPSGEAFF.

Regarding this clonotype: A much larger clone sits a single nucleotide away, making a read error possible. The CDR3 loop reads CASNLEGGGHNEQFF. CDR3 coding DNA: TGTGCCAGCAACTTAGAGGGCGGGGGGCACAATGAGCAGTTCTTC. V and J are TRBV7-9 and TRBJ2-1, with 8 bases fitting TRBD2. Germline loops: CDR1 SEHNR, CDR2 FQNEAQ (reference sequence). The CDR3 runs to 15 residues.

In its sample, this clonotype was seen many times. The rearrangement joins TRBV19 to TRBJ1-6; 9 nucleotides agree with TRBD1. The ends lost 7 bases at V and 7 bases at J; junction bases unmatched: 8. Germline assignment: CDR1 LNHDA and CDR2 SQIVND (reference sequence). The CDR3 runs to 15 residues. The CDR3 DNA follows: TGTGCCAGTACCAAACTCGGGACAGGGAATTCACCCCTCCACTTT. As protein: CASTKLGTGNSPLHF. The whole variable domain, remainder taken from reference TRBV19 and TRBJ1-6, is DGGITQSPKYLFRKEGQNVTLSCEQNLNHDAMYWYRQDPGQGLRLIYYSQIVNDFQKGDIAEGYSVSREKKESFPLTVTSAQKNPTAFYLCASTKLGTGNSPLHFGNGTRLTVT.

The chain carries TRBV5-6 and TRBJ2-3; no clear D. The CDR3 is 13 amino acids. Germline-derived CDR1 and CDR2 are SGHDT and YYEEEE. V shed 3 bases and J shed 4 bases, with 9 bases lying between them. The CDR3 sequence: CASSWGAADTQYF. The CDR3, as DNA: TGTGCCAGCAGCTGGGGTGCGGCAGATACGCAGTATTTT.

This clonotype was picked up a small number of times. J is TRBJ1-5 and V is TRBV20-1; perhaps TRBD1 as D (6 bases). The V end was cut by 5 bases, the J end by 6 bases, with 17 bases between. Germline values: CDR1 DFQATT, CDR2 SNEGSKA (reference sequence). CDR3 length: 14 amino acids. CDR3: CSAGRSGAPQPQHF. The CDR3 DNA sequence: TGCAGTGCTGGCCGCTCAGGGGCCCCTCAGCCCCAGCATTTT.

This clonotype was recorded at least ten times. The rearrangement links TRBV29-1 to TRBJ1-5; TRBD1 agrees at 7 bases. The V gene end was trimmed by 2 bases and the J gene end by 1 base; junction bases not matched to a gene: 2. CDR3 size: 14 residues. Germline CDR1 SQVTM, CDR2 ANQGSEA. The CDR3 bases are TGCAGCGTTGAATTAGGGGGCAGCAATCAGCCCCAGCATTTT. As protein: CSVELGGSNQPQHF.

The J gene is TRBJ2-7, the V gene TRBV12-3 or TRBV12-4; D is undetermined. The CDR3 covers 14 residues. The ends were cut back, 4 bases at V and 6 bases at J, with 16 bases in the middle. Here the CDR3 DNA reads TGTGCCAGCAGTTCTCTGGGCCTACGGCCCGAGCAGTACTTC. It specifies CASSSLGLRPEQYF.

This clonotype showed up many times. The genes are TRBV2 and TRBJ1-5; D possibly corresponds to TRBD1 (5 bases). This CDR3 has 13 amino acids. Germline V gene sequence: CDR1 SNHLY, CDR2 FYNNEI. V lost 4 bases to trimming and J lost 7 bases, with 11 bases between them. Here the CDR3 reads CASSGGRTQPQHF. In nucleotides, the CDR3 is TGTGCCAGCAGTGGGGGCAGGACACAGCCCCAGCATTTT. Together with reference TRBV2 and TRBJ1-5, the CDR3 gives the full variable domain: EPEVTQTPSHQVTQMGQEVILRCVPISNHLYFYWYRQILGQKVEFLVSFYNNEISEKSEIFDDQFSVERPDGSNFTLKIRSTKLEDSAMYFCASSGGRTQPQHFGDGTRLSIL.

This clonotype was observed a handful of times. DNA for the CDR3: TGCGCCAGCAGCTTGGCCCCGGGACAGAATGAGCAGTATTTT. Translated, it gives CASSLAPGQNEQYF. This chain joins TRBV5-1 and TRBJ2-3; TRBD1 matches at 7 bases. Germline V lookup: CDR1 SGHRS, CDR2 YFSETQ. The V segment lost 0 bases and the J segment 11 bases; nucleotides outside the gene matches: 9. This CDR3 spans 14 amino acids.

This clonotype was seen only a few times. V usage is TRBV12-3 or TRBV12-4 and J usage is TRBJ1-4; D not certain. The CDR3 totals 15 residues. Trimming left V 2 bases short and J 7 bases short, with 14 bases between. The CDR3 region has the DNA TGTGCCAGCAGTTTAAATTTGGGGAAAGGTGAAAAACTGTTTTTT. Residues: CASSLNLGKGEKLFF.

This clonotype was recorded at least ten times. V is TRBV29-1 and J is TRBJ1-1; possibly TRBD1 for D (6 bases). Germline CDR1 and CDR2: SQVTM and ANQGSEA. Trimming cost V 3 bases and J 5 bases, with 10 bases left between them. The CDR3 is made up of 12 amino acids. CDR3 region: CSVETGRTEAFF. The CDR3 nucleotides are TGCAGCGTTGAGACAGGAAGGACTGAAGCTTTCTTT. The variable domain in full, completed from reference TRBV29-1 and TRBJ1-1, reads SAVISQKPSRDICQRGTSLTIQCQVDSQVTMMFWYRQQPGQSLTLIATANQGSEATYESGFVIDKFPISRPNLTFSTLTVSNMSPEDSSIYLCSVETGRTEAFFGQGTRLTVV.